This is a list of T cell receptor beta chains from one sample in a study of OX40 agonist ivuxolimab in advanced cancers. Profiling relied on immunoSEQ multiplex PCR, and the TCRdb table lists in-frame clones only, not all of them. This table has some 79,000 clones, 88% appearing once. The sample in question was CD4+ or CD8+ T cells sorted from blood, obtained in a trial of the OX40 agonist ivuxolimab. All receptors come from an adult with an advanced solid tumor such as melanoma, head and neck, liver or kidney cancer. CDR3s include the opening cysteine and the closing phenylalanine or tryptophan. Fields, in order: J gene, D gene, V gene, clone size, CDR3 DNA, CDR3 protein. D genes are given only for firm matches. Clone size, where shown, is once, few, many, or a class for clones that have expanded.

J: TRBJ2-7; D: TRBD1; V: TRBV19; size: NA; DNA: TGTGCCAGTAGTCCAGGACAGGGACTTTCCTACGAGCAGTACTTC; CDR3: CASSPGQGLSYEQYF
J: TRBJ2-1; D: NA; V: TRBV7-2; size: NA; DNA: TGTGCCAGCAGCACCCGACTAGGCTACAATGAGCAGTTCTTC; CDR3: CASSTRLGYNEQFF
J: TRBJ2-1; D: NA; V: TRBV5-4; size: few; DNA: TGTGCCAGCAGCCCCGGCGGGGTAACCTACAATGAGCAGTTCTTC; CDR3: CASSPGGVTYNEQFF
J: TRBJ1-5; D: TRBD1; V: TRBV6-5; size: NA; DNA: TGTGCCAGCAGTCGGGACAGGGATCAGCCCCAGCATTTT; CDR3: CASSRDRDQPQHF
J: TRBJ2-2; D: NA; V: TRBV6-1; size: once; DNA: TGTGCCAGCAGTGTAAGCCTGTCCGGGGAGCTGTTTTTT; CDR3: CASSVSLSGELFF
J: TRBJ1-3; D: TRBD1; V: TRBV5-1; size: few; DNA: TGCGCCAGCAGCGAGGGACAGGGCAGAAACACCATATATTTT; CDR3: CASSEGQGRNTIYF
J: TRBJ2-7; D: NA; V: TRBV6-6; size: NA; DNA: TGTGCCAGCAGTTACTCGGCGGGTTCGTACGAGCAGTACTTC; CDR3: CASSYSAGSYEQYF
J: TRBJ2-7; D: NA; V: TRBV2; size: NA; DNA: TGTGCCAGCAGGACCCAAGGCTCCTACGAGCAGTACTTC; CDR3: CASRTQGSYEQYF
J: TRBJ1-2; D: TRBD1; V: TRBV15; size: NA; DNA: TGTGCCACCAGCAGAGAAGCAGGGGGACTCTATGGCTACACCTTC; CDR3: CATSREAGGLYGYTF
J: TRBJ1-2; D: NA; V: TRBV6-1; size: NA; DNA: TGTGCCAGCAGTCCCCAAAGTAACTATGGCTACACCTTC; CDR3: CASSPQSNYGYTF
J: TRBJ1-4; D: TRBD1; V: TRBV19; size: NA; DNA: TGTGCCAGTAGGAACAGGGGTTCAACTAATGAAAAACTGTTTTTT; CDR3: CASRNRGSTNEKLFF
J: TRBJ2-7; D: NA; V: TRBV28; size: NA; DNA: TGTGCCAGCAGTTCGGGCCCGACCTACGAGCAGTACTTC; CDR3: CASSSGPTYEQYF
J: TRBJ2-3; D: TRBD1; V: TRBV7-8; size: NA; DNA: TGTGCCAGCAGCGCCTCGACAGGGCCAGATACGCAGTATTTT; CDR3: CASSASTGPDTQYF
J: TRBJ1-1; D: NA; V: TRBV10-3; size: NA; DNA: TGTGCCGTCCGAGAGGGGACGAAGAACACTGAAGCTTTCTTT; CDR3: CAVREGTKNTEAFF
J: TRBJ1-5; D: NA; V: TRBV6-6; size: NA; DNA: TGTGCCAGCAGTTACTCGAGGACCGAGGCCCAGCCCCAGCATTTT; CDR3: CASSYSRTEAQPQHF
J: TRBJ2-3; D: NA; V: TRBV7-2; size: NA; DNA: TGTGCCAGCAGCCCCAATTGGAGCGCAGATACGCAGTATTTT; CDR3: CASSPNWSADTQYF
J: TRBJ2-1; D: NA; V: TRBV6-1; size: once; DNA: TGTGCCAGCTTCTGGGTAGAATTCAATGAGCAGTTCTTC; CDR3: CASFWVEFNEQFF